Listed below are T cell receptor beta chains from one sample, sequenced in a study of blood T cell repertoires in COVID-19. Generated by immunoSEQ multiplex PCR, the TCRdb table keeps only in-frame clones and is missing some. The profile covers about 150,000 clones, with 70% to 85% appearing a single time and 10% to 11% taken by the ten largest. The sample consisted of peripheral blood. The receptors here all came from a man in his sixties who had recovered from COVID-19. Each CDR3 is given with its conserved first and last residue. Fields, in order: CDR3 DNA, CDR3 protein, V gene, clone size, J gene, D gene. The D gene is left open where the match is weak. The size of a clone is reported for some rows only, either as once, few or many, or as a class for expanded clones.

CDR3 DNA: TGTGCCAGTCTACGGACTAGCACCGGGGAGCTGTTTTTT
CDR3 protein: CASLRTSTGELFF
V gene: TRBV6-5
clone size: .
J gene: TRBJ2-2
D gene: TRBD2

CDR3 DNA: TGTGCCAGCAGCTTTGCCGGGACAGGGGTTGGCTACACCTTC
CDR3 protein: CASSFAGTGVGYTF
V gene: TRBV5-4
clone size: once
J gene: TRBJ1-2
D gene: TRBD1

CDR3 DNA: TGTGCCAGCAGCTCACCAGAGGGGGCTCCGAACACCGGGGAGCTGTTTTTT
CDR3 protein: CASSSPEGAPNTGELFF
V gene: TRBV7-2
clone size: .
J gene: TRBJ2-2
D gene: TRBD1

CDR3 DNA: TGTGCCAGCGGACAGGTGGGCTACGAGCAGTACTTC
CDR3 protein: CASGQVGYEQYF
V gene: TRBV6-5
clone size: .
J gene: TRBJ2-7
D gene: TRBD1

CDR3 DNA: TGTGCCAGCAGCTTAGATACTAGCGGCCCCTACGAGCAGTACTTC
CDR3 protein: CASSLDTSGPYEQYF
V gene: TRBV7-6
clone size: .
J gene: TRBJ2-7
D gene: TRBD2

CDR3 DNA: TGTGCCAGTAGTCCATCGACAGTCTACGAGCAGTACTTC
CDR3 protein: CASSPSTVYEQYF
V gene: TRBV19
clone size: .
J gene: TRBJ2-7
D gene: .

CDR3 DNA: TGTGCCAGCAGCTTGCTAGGAGCGGCCGACACTGAAGCTTTCTTT
CDR3 protein: CASSLLGAADTEAFF
V gene: TRBV9
clone size: .
J gene: TRBJ1-1
D gene: .

CDR3 DNA: TGTGCCAGCAGGAGCGAGGGTAGTCGATCCTACGAGCAGTACTTC
CDR3 protein: CASRSEGSRSYEQYF
V gene: TRBV6-6
clone size: .
J gene: TRBJ2-7
D gene: .

CDR3 DNA: TGTGCCTGGAGTCCCCTAGTAGCGGGTTATCTCTTGGGGGCCAACGTCCTGACTTTC
CDR3 protein: CAWSPLVAGYLLGANVLTF
V gene: TRBV30
clone size: .
J gene: TRBJ2-6
D gene: TRBD2

CDR3 DNA: TGTGCCAGTAGCCCATCTCGGCAAGCGGGGGTGGGCGAGCAGTACTTC
CDR3 protein: CASSPSRQAGVGEQYF
V gene: TRBV19
clone size: once
J gene: TRBJ2-7
D gene: TRBD2

CDR3 DNA: TGTGCCAGCTCACCACTTGGGGGGGGAGACAATTCACCCCTCCACTTT
CDR3 protein: CASSPLGGGDNSPLHF
V gene: TRBV18
clone size: .
J gene: TRBJ1-6
D gene: .

CDR3 DNA: TGTGCCATCAGGACACAGGGGGGAACTGAAGCTTTCTTT
CDR3 protein: CAIRTQGGTEAFF
V gene: TRBV10-3
clone size: .
J gene: TRBJ1-1
D gene: TRBD1

CDR3 DNA: TGTGCCAGCAGCCAAACTAGCGGGAGTGCAGATACGCAGTATTTT
CDR3 protein: CASSQTSGSADTQYF
V gene: TRBV4-2
clone size: few
J gene: TRBJ2-3
D gene: TRBD2

CDR3 DNA: TGTGCCAGCAGAACCGGGACAGAGGTATCCTACAATGAGCAGTTCTTC
CDR3 protein: CASRTGTEVSYNEQFF
V gene: TRBV5-4
clone size: once
J gene: TRBJ2-1
D gene: TRBD1

CDR3 DNA: TGTGCCAGCAGCTTGGCTGAGGGGGTTGGCTACACCTTC
CDR3 protein: CASSLAEGVGYTF
V gene: TRBV7-6
clone size: .
J gene: TRBJ1-2
D gene: .

CDR3 DNA: TGTGCCAGTAGTATGGCCGTAAGTTCCTACGAGCAGTACTTC
CDR3 protein: CASSMAVSSYEQYF
V gene: TRBV19
clone size: .
J gene: TRBJ2-7
D gene: .

CDR3 DNA: TGCGCCAGCAGCTTGGCTGCCACTTCTGGAAACACCATATATTTT
CDR3 protein: CASSLAATSGNTIYF
V gene: TRBV5-1
clone size: .
J gene: TRBJ1-3
D gene: .

CDR3 DNA: TGTGCCAGCAGTTACTCGGCGGGGCACGAGCAGTACTTC
CDR3 protein: CASSYSAGHEQYF
V gene: TRBV6-5
clone size: once
J gene: TRBJ2-7
D gene: .